What follows are 16 T cell receptor beta chains derived from one specimen sequenced in a study of OX40 agonist ivuxolimab in advanced cancers. Sequenced by immunoSEQ multiplex PCR; TCRdb stores in-frame clones only, minus some. Among approximately 63,000 clones listed, 80% to 90% were seen once. The source was CD4+ or CD8+ T cells sorted from blood, collected in a trial of the OX40 agonist ivuxolimab. All receptors come from an adult with an advanced solid tumor such as melanoma, head and neck, liver or kidney cancer.

This chain links TRBV25-1 with TRBJ2-2; no clear D. CDR1 is MGHDK and CDR2 is SYGVNS in the germline V gene. V dropped 4 bases and J dropped 7 bases, with 4 bases sitting between them. This CDR3 comprises 11 residues. The CDR3 is CASSVIGELFF. The CDR3 DNA follows: TGTGCCAGCAGTGTAATCGGGGAGCTGTTTTTT.

The chain couples TRBV7-9 to TRBJ2-1, with TRBD2 as a possible D gene (5 bases). Germline CDR1 and CDR2: SEHNR and FQNEAQ (reference sequence). V lost 5 bases and J 2 bases, leaving 13 bases between the germline ends. The length of the CDR3 is 15 residues. CDR3 in amino acids: CASSPDGRPYNEQFF. The CDR3 region has the DNA TGTGCCAGCAGCCCAGATGGGAGACCCTACAATGAGCAGTTCTTC.

This sequence joins TRBV7-9 and TRBJ1-1; tentatively, D is TRBD1 (5 bases). V dropped 1 base and J dropped 7 bases, with 13 bases sitting between them. CDR1 and CDR2 from the germline V gene are SEHNR and FQNEAQ (reference sequence). CDR3 length: 14 residues. In DNA, the CDR3 is TGTGCCAGCAGCTTAGGATTAGGGGTTGGTGAAGCTTTCTTT. It yields the protein CASSLGLGVGEAFF. Supplemented by reference TRBV7-9 and TRBJ1-1, the full variable domain reads DTGVSQNPRHKITKRGQNVTFRCDPISEHNRLYWYRQTLGQGPEFLTYFQNEAQLEKSRLLSDRFSAERPKGSFSTLEIQRTEQGDSAMYLCASSLGLGVGEAFFGQGTRLTVV.

V usage is TRBV20-1 and J usage is TRBJ1-1; D remains ambiguous. Trimming pared 3 bases from V and 7 bases from J, leaving 9 bases between. Germline V CDR1 and CDR2: DFQATT, SNEGSKA (reference sequence). The CDR3 contains 11 residues. CDR3 in amino acids: CSASLYVEAFF. Written as DNA, the CDR3 is TGCAGTGCTAGTCTATACGTTGAAGCTTTCTTT.

The rearrangement uses TRBV5-6 and TRBJ1-5, with D possibly TRBD1 on 6 matching bases. Germline CDR1 and CDR2: SGHDT and YYEEEE. There are 13 residues in the CDR3. The V gene lost 1 base and the J gene lost 11 bases, with 13 bases spanning the gap. The CDR3 nucleotides are TGTGCCAGCAGCTTGCACCTCCGGGACACCCAGCATTTT. As protein: CASSLHLRDTQHF.

The V gene is TRBV18, the J gene TRBJ2-2; 7 bases fit TRBD1. CDR3 length: 15 residues. CDR1 is KGHSH, CDR2 LQKENI, per germline. The V and J ends lost 6 bases and 2 bases, in that order; junction bases with no gene match: 6. The chain's CDR3 is CASSQGQLNTGELFF. In DNA form, the CDR3 reads TGTGCCAGCTCGCAGGGACAGCTCAACACCGGGGAGCTGTTTTTT.

The J gene is TRBJ1-1, the V gene TRBV6-5, with TRBD1 matching over 7 bases. CDR3 length: 14 amino acids. The germline V gene has CDR1 MNHEY and CDR2 SVGAGI. V lost 6 bases, J lost 4 bases, and 8 bases stayed unmatched. CDR3 residues: CASRTGTDFTEAFF. The CDR3 coding sequence is TGTGCCAGCAGAACCGGGACAGACTTCACTGAAGCTTTCTTT.

The chain uses TRBV27 and TRBJ1-6; D call uncertain. Germline V gives CDR1 MNHEY, CDR2 SMNVEV (reference sequence). The CDR3 extends over 14 amino acids. Deletions cut 4 bases from V and 7 bases from J, with 11 bases between. CDR3 loop: CASSSLVVNSPLHF. DNA of the CDR3: TGTGCCAGCAGTTCGTTGGTGGTAAATTCACCCCTCCACTTT.

The DNA of the CDR3 is TGTGCCAGCAGGTCCCTACTTTACAATGAGCAGTTCTTC. Amino acids: CASRSLLYNEQFF. The chain joins TRBV27 to TRBJ2-1; D uncertain. The germline gives CDR1 MNHEY, CDR2 SMNVEV (reference sequence). Trimming removed 6 bases at V and 4 bases at J, with 10 bases between. The CDR3 spans 13 residues.

V gene TRBV5-8 combines with J gene TRBJ1-2; perhaps TRBD1 as D (6 bases). The CDR3 extends over 13 amino acids. V lost 2 bases to trimming and J lost 5 bases, with 10 bases between them. CDR1 is SGHTS, CDR2 YDEGEE, per germline. The CDR3 spells CASSFRGEYGYTF. The DNA for the CDR3 is TGTGCCAGCAGCTTCAGGGGAGAATATGGCTACACCTTC.

The chain is built from TRBV7-3 and TRBJ1-1, with TRBD1 matching over 8 bases. Germline assignment: CDR1 SGHTA and CDR2 FQGTGA. Trimming at V came to 4 bases and at J to 1 base, leaving 14 bases not matched to a gene. This CDR3 has 18 residues. The CDR3, as DNA: TGTGCCAGCAGCTCGCTTCCAGGGGGCGTTGGATCGAACACTGAAGCTTTCTTT. Its translation: CASSSLPGGVGSNTEAFF.

This rearrangement joins TRBV27 to TRBJ2-1, with 11 bases lining up with TRBD2. Germline V lookup: CDR1 MNHEY, CDR2 SMNVEV (reference sequence). The V segment lost 7 bases and the J segment 1 base; nucleotides outside the gene matches: 3. This CDR3 is 15 amino acids long. CDR3 nucleotides: TGTGCCAGCAAGGGACTAGCGGAATCCTACAATGAGCAGTTCTTC. Translation gives CASKGLAESYNEQFF.

The CDR3 loop reads CASSSPWDRAYEQYF. In nucleotides, the CDR3 is TGTGCCAGCAGTTCCCCCTGGGACAGGGCCTACGAGCAGTACTTC. The chain has TRBV27 and TRBJ2-7; TRBD1 matches at 9 bases. The CDR3 loop spans 15 amino acids. The V gene end was trimmed by 4 bases and the J gene end by 2 bases; junction bases not matched to a gene: 6. Germline CDR1 MNHEY, CDR2 SMNVEV (reference sequence).

The rearrangement uses TRBV28 and TRBJ2-7, with 7 bases lining up with TRBD1. Trimming cost V 5 bases and J 2 bases; bases outside gene matches: 6. This CDR3 is built from 14 residues. In germline, CDR1 is MDHEN, CDR2 SYDVKM. The CDR3 nucleotides read TGTGCCAGCAGTCGCCGGGACAGACCCTACGAGCAGTACTTC. Its translation is CASSRRDRPYEQYF.

The gene calls are TRBV29-1 and TRBJ1-2; the D gene is possibly TRBD1 (6 bases). In germline, CDR1 is SQVTM, CDR2 ANQGSEA. The CDR3 is 13 amino acids. With 6 bases removed from V and 4 bases from J, the gap between germline ends came to 15 bases. The DNA for the CDR3 is TGCAGCGTCACCAGGGGAGAGAGCTATGGCTACACCTTC. Its translation: CSVTRGESYGYTF.

This clone was observed a few times. The CDR3 nucleotides are TGTGCCAGCAGTGAATCGGAAGTGGTTAACTATGGCTACACCTTC. Residues: CASSESEVVNYGYTF. This chain joins TRBV2 and TRBJ1-2; no reliable D call. V lost 2 bases to trimming and J lost 1 base, with 11 bases between them. Germline loops: CDR1 SNHLY, CDR2 FYNNEI. This CDR3 is built from 15 residues.